A single sample gave rise to the 2 T cell receptor beta chains below, sequenced in a study of blood T cell repertoires in COVID-19. The protocol was immunoSEQ multiplex PCR, while the TCRdb copy is restricted to in-frame clones and leaves out a portion. The table shows a few hundred thousand clones, with around 87% occurring only once. Sample: PBMCs or T cells enriched from blood (not recorded which). These receptors were taken from a man aged 35 to 55 in a cohort exposed to, infected with or recovered from COVID-19 (not recorded which).

This clone was seen once. The chain joins TRBV7-9 to TRBJ2-1; D perhaps matches TRBD2 (5 bases). Trimming took 5 bases from V and 0 from J, leaving 11 bases between them. Germline loops: CDR1 SEHNR, CDR2 FQNEAQ (reference sequence). The CDR3 totals 15 residues. CDR3 residues: CASSMTTTSYNEQFF. Here the CDR3 DNA reads TGTGCCAGCAGCATGACTACCACCTCCTACAATGAGCAGTTCTTC.

V usage is TRBV6-5 and J usage is TRBJ1-1, with 7 positions matching TRBD1. Germline V gene lookup returns CDR1 MNHEY and CDR2 SVGAGI. The CDR3 is 14 amino acids. Trimming at V came to 6 bases and at J to 3 bases, leaving 7 bases not matched to a gene. CDR3 region: CASSQTGTDTEAFF. The CDR3 DNA follows: TGTGCCAGCAGCCAGACAGGGACGGACACTGAAGCTTTCTTT.